This is a list of T cell receptor beta chains from one sample in a study of blood T cell repertoires in COVID-19. Sequencing used immunoSEQ multiplex PCR; TCRdb keeps in-frame clones, though not all of them. The sample holds 60,000 to 70,000 clones, approximately 85% seen once. Sequenced material: peripheral blood. The receptors shown here come from a woman between 55 and 75 years old with COVID-19, enrolled during active disease. Each CDR3 is given with its conserved first and last residue. D genes are given only for firm matches. A clone size is listed for some rows: how often the clone was seen (once, few, many), or a class if it is expanded.

d_call j_call v_call clone_size cdr3_aa cdr3_nt
- TRBJ1-3 TRBV5-6 - CASSLAMGQAYTIYF TGTGCCAGCAGCTTGGCCATGGGACAAGCCTACACCATATATTTT
TRBD2 TRBJ2-3 TRBV28 - CASFTILAGTDTQYF TGTGCCAGCTTCACTATCCTAGCGGGGACAGATACGCAGTATTTT
TRBD1 TRBJ1-5 TRBV18 once CASSPGTGQPQHF TGTGCCAGCTCACCTGGGACAGGCCAGCCCCAGCATTTT
TRBD1 TRBJ2-2 TRBV13 - CASSPPGTGPNERELFF TGTGCCAGCAGCCCTCCCGGGACAGGGCCCAACGAGCGGGAGCTGTTTTTT
- TRBJ2-6 TRBV4-3 - CASSQEVPTSGANVLTF TGCGCCAGCAGCCAAGAAGTCCCGACTTCTGGGGCCAACGTCCTGACTTTC
- TRBJ1-6 TRBV6-2/TRBV6-3 - CASSPSGTMSSYNSPLHF TGTGCCAGCAGCCCTTCGGGGACAATGAGCTCCTATAATTCACCCCTCCACTTT
- TRBJ1-2 TRBV6-2/TRBV6-3 - CASRPSGGANYGYTF TGTGCCAGCAGACCTTCGGGGGGCGCGAACTATGGCTACACCTTC
- TRBJ2-7 TRBV5-8 - CATSGGGNEQYF TGTGCCACCTCGGGTGGAGGAAACGAGCAGTACTTC
- TRBJ2-7 TRBV18 - CASSPADRSFYEQYF TGTGCCAGCTCACCGGCAGACAGGAGTTTCTACGAGCAGTACTTC
- TRBJ1-5 TRBV2 - CASSPEQASNQPQHF TGTGCCAGCAGTCCCGAACAGGCTAGCAATCAGCCCCAGCATTTT
TRBD1 TRBJ1-2 TRBV6-5 - CASSYSPGQGKGGYTF TGTGCCAGCAGTTACTCACCGGGACAGGGAAAGGGGGGCTACACCTTC
- TRBJ1-2 TRBV11-2 - CASSSGRGIGGYTF TGTGCCAGCAGCTCAGGAAGGGGCATCGGTGGCTACACCTTC
TRBD1 TRBJ1-1 TRBV30 - CAWGDRGRKAFF TGTGCCTGGGGGGACAGGGGGCGCAAGGCTTTCTTT
TRBD1 TRBJ1-2 TRBV30 - CAWSEGQGNYGYTF TGTGCCTGGAGCGAGGGACAGGGGAACTATGGCTACACCTTC
- TRBJ2-3 TRBV7-2 once CASSSLGTSTDTQYF TGTGCCAGCAGCTCCCTCGGGACAAGCACAGATACGCAGTATTTT
- TRBJ1-3 TRBV6-5 - CASRAEGSGNTIYF TGTGCCAGCAGGGCTGAGGGCTCTGGAAACACCATATATTTT
TRBD1 TRBJ2-7 TRBV7-2 - CASSFGQGPYEQYF TGTGCCAGCAGCTTTGGACAGGGGCCCTACGAGCAGTACTTC
TRBD2 TRBJ2-5 TRBV9 - CASSTGTSGKETQYF TGTGCCAGCAGCACAGGGACTAGCGGGAAAGAGACCCAGTACTTC
TRBD1 TRBJ1-4 TRBV6-5 - CASSYSPDRGHEKLFF TGTGCCAGCAGTTACTCTCCCGACAGGGGGCATGAAAAACTGTTTTTT
- TRBJ2-7 TRBV5-5 once CASSLWLAYEQYF TGTGCCAGCAGCTTGTGGCTGGCCTACGAGCAGTACTTC
- TRBJ2-3 TRBV12-5 - CASGTGNTQYF TGTGCTAGTGGAACTGGTAATACGCAGTATTTT
TRBD1 TRBJ2-1 TRBV5-1 - CASSLDTGGAYNEQFF TGCGCCAGCAGCTTGGATACAGGGGGCGCCTACAATGAGCAGTTCTTC
- TRBJ1-1 TRBV19 - CASTLGQISNTEAFF TGTGCCAGTACCCTTGGGCAGATATCGAACACTGAAGCTTTCTTT
- TRBJ1-5 TRBV12-3/TRBV12-4 - CASSLGGQPQHF TGTGCCAGCAGTTTAGGCGGGCAGCCCCAGCATTTT
- TRBJ1-4 TRBV11-3 - CASSPREQPGEKLFF TGTGCCAGCAGCCCACGAGAACAACCAGGTGAAAAACTGTTTTTT
- TRBJ2-7 TRBV2 once CASSAGAGRIRTYEQYF TGTGCCAGCAGCGCCGGGGCGGGGAGGATCCGAACCTACGAGCAGTACTTC
- TRBJ2-7 TRBV6-5 once CASSYKRENSEQYF TGTGCCAGCAGTTACAAACGGGAGAATTCCGAGCAGTACTTC
- TRBJ1-2 TRBV7-9 - CASSLGWEYSGYTF TGTGCCAGCAGCTTGGGCTGGGAGTACTCAGGCTACACCTTC
TRBD1 TRBJ2-7 TRBV11-3 - CASSLDPGQAYEQYF TGTGCCAGCAGCTTAGACCCGGGACAGGCCTACGAGCAGTACTTC
- TRBJ2-2 TRBV7-9 - CASSLRGILNTGELFF TGTGCCAGCAGCCTTCGAGGGATATTGAACACCGGGGAGCTGTTTTTT
TRBD1 TRBJ1-6 TRBV4-3 - CASSQGDRGRSPLHF TGCGCCAGCAGCCAAGGGGACAGGGGGCGGTCACCCCTCCACTTT
TRBD1 TRBJ1-2 TRBV18 - CASSPNRDSLDGYTF TGTGCCAGCTCACCAAACCGGGACAGCCTAGATGGCTACACCTTC
TRBD1 TRBJ1-3 TRBV7-8 - CASSLRRTGNSGNTIYF TGTGCCAGCAGCCTTAGGAGGACAGGCAACTCTGGAAACACCATATATTTT
- TRBJ1-2 TRBV9 - CASSPVPNNGYTF TGTGCCAGCAGCCCCGTCCCCAACAATGGCTACACCTTC
- TRBJ1-5 TRBV2 - CASSGRGGTGQPQHF TGTGCCAGCAGTGGGCGAGGAGGGACGGGTCAGCCCCAGCATTTT
- TRBJ2-7 TRBV5-1 - CASSFRLEPPSGEQYF TGCGCCAGCAGCTTCAGACTAGAACCCCCATCGGGCGAGCAGTACTTC
- TRBJ2-7 TRBV7-8 - CASSPSWVRGSYEQYF TGTGCCAGCAGCCCCTCCTGGGTCAGGGGCTCCTACGAGCAGTACTTC
TRBD2 TRBJ2-6 TRBV11-2 few CASSLVPAGFVLGANVLTF TGTGCCAGCAGCTTAGTGCCAGCGGGATTTGTGTTAGGGGCCAACGTCCTGACTTTC
- TRBJ2-1 TRBV11-3 - CASSLSVTDNEQFF TGTGCCAGCAGCTTATCGGTCACTGACAATGAGCAGTTCTTC
TRBD2 TRBJ2-7 TRBV5-1 - CASSLGLAGGPGYEQYF TGCGCCAGCAGCCTGGGACTAGCGGGGGGGCCAGGCTACGAGCAGTACTTC
TRBD1 TRBJ1-5 TRBV10-3 - CAISPGTANQPQHF TGTGCCATCAGTCCGGGGACAGCCAATCAGCCCCAGCATTTT
TRBD1 TRBJ1-1 TRBV7-8 - CASSPRQGADTEAFF TGTGCCAGCAGCCCTCGACAGGGGGCGGACACTGAAGCTTTCTTT
TRBD1 TRBJ2-2 TRBV27 - CASSRTGYTGELFF TGTGCCAGCAGTAGGACAGGGTACACCGGGGAGCTGTTTTTT
TRBD1 TRBJ1-6 TRBV27 - CASSRTGRNSPLHF TGTGCCAGCAGTCGGACAGGGAGGAATTCACCCCTCCACTTT
- TRBJ1-4 TRBV30 few CAWSVQALTNEKLFF TGTGCCTGGAGTGTACAGGCCCTAACTAATGAAAAACTGTTTTTT
- TRBJ2-2 TRBV7-9 - CASSPRVTGELFF TGTGCCAGCAGCCCGAGGGTCACCGGGGAGCTGTTTTTT
- TRBJ1-2 TRBV9 - CASSVGGRGPYGYTF TGTGCCAGCAGCGTAGGAGGCAGGGGCCCCTATGGCTACACCTTC
- TRBJ1-6 TRBV11-3 - CASSLDVGAGTSPLHF TGTGCCAGCAGCTTAGATGTGGGCGCAGGGACATCACCCCTCCACTTT
- TRBJ2-7 TRBV6-5 once CASSLTARKGYEQYF TGTGCCAGCAGCCTGACAGCTCGCAAGGGGTACGAGCAGTACTTC
- TRBJ2-2 TRBV19 - CASSIAENTGTGELFF TGTGCCAGTAGTATAGCAGAGAACACAGGTACCGGGGAGCTGTTTTTT
- TRBJ1-2 TRBV5-1 - CASSLGSGYGYTF TGCGCCAGCAGCTTGGGGTCAGGGTATGGCTACACCTTC
- TRBJ2-5 TRBV6-1 - CASSELGGKETQYF TGTGCCAGCAGTGAATTGGGGGGAAAAGAGACCCAGTACTTC
- TRBJ2-1 TRBV7-2 few CASSPPDREDEQFF TGTGCCAGCAGTCCCCCCGATCGGGAAGATGAGCAGTTCTTC
TRBD1 TRBJ1-2 TRBV19 - CASSPRRTGVLSYGYTF TGTGCCAGTAGTCCGCGGCGGACAGGGGTCTTATCCTATGGCTACACCTTC
TRBD2 TRBJ2-7 TRBV4-3 many CASSQKTGLAGGHEQYF TGCGCCAGCAGCCAAAAGACTGGACTAGCGGGAGGCCACGAGCAGTACTTC
TRBD1 TRBJ2-7 TRBV7-2 - CASSLPTGFSYEQYF TGTGCCAGCAGCTTACCGACAGGGTTTTCCTACGAGCAGTACTTC
- TRBJ1-1 TRBV19 - CASSPQGGYTEAFF TGTGCCAGTAGTCCACAGGGAGGGTACACTGAAGCTTTCTTT
- TRBJ2-2 TRBV7-6 - CASSLDLGNTGELFF TGTGCCAGCAGCTTAGATCTAGGGAACACCGGGGAGCTGTTTTTT
- TRBJ1-1 TRBV7-2 - CASSIQGYAEAFF TGTGCCAGCAGCATACAGGGTTACGCTGAAGCTTTCTTT